Listed here are 8 T cell receptor beta chains from one sample, sequenced in a study of beta chain features in type 1 diabetes. Reverse transcription of all isolated RNA meant that expressed TCRB transcripts were sequenced. Some clones are missing from TCRdb's copy, which holds only in-frame ones; the method was immunoSEQ multiplex PCR. The sample has about 210,000 clones, 11% seen once; the top ten hold less than 1.5%. The sample was central memory CD4+ T cells from blood. These receptors were obtained from a man aged 18-30 years in good health.

Many counts were recorded for this clone. V gene TRBV27 combines with J gene TRBJ2-4; 7 positions agree with TRBD1. In germline, CDR1 is MNHEY, CDR2 SMNVEV (reference sequence). J lost 1 base, V lost 1 base, and 4 bases had no gene match. CDR3 size: 16 residues. The CDR3 DNA reads as TGTGCCAGCAGTTTATTAGGGGGCATGGCCAAAAACATTCAGTACTTC. This encodes CASSLLGGMAKNIQYF.

This clone was counted a few times. The V gene is TRBV10-1, the J gene TRBJ2-5; D is undetermined. CDR1 WNHNN and CDR2 SYGVQD come from the germline V gene (reference sequence). The CDR3 extends over 12 amino acids. The ends were cut back, 7 bases at V and 5 bases at J, with 11 bases in the middle. The DNA of the CDR3 is TGCGCCAGCAATCGGGTGAGGGAGACCCAGTACTTC. Its protein product is CASNRVRETQYF.

The chain carries TRBV10-3 and TRBJ2-3; 10 positions agree with TRBD2. After removal of 0 bases from V and 6 bases from J, the junction contained 6 bases not matched to a gene. The CDR3 length is 16 residues. The germline V gene has CDR1 ENHRY and CDR2 SYGVKD. CDR3 nucleotides: TGTGCCATCAGTGAGTCTCTAGCGGGAGTTTTCGATACGCAGTATTTT. This gives the protein CAISESLAGVFDTQYF.

V gene TRBV5-1 combines with J gene TRBJ2-1; 8 bases line up with TRBD2. This CDR3 region has 15 residues. With V trimmed by 4 bases and J by 10 bases, 13 bases remained unmatched. Germline assignment: CDR1 SGHRS and CDR2 YFSETQ. The CDR3 coding sequence is TGCGCCAGCAGCCGGGTACTAGCGGTCGAAGGGGAGCAGTTCTTC. Translating gives CASSRVLAVEGEQFF.

The genes are TRBV4-3 and TRBJ2-1; possibly TRBD1 or TRBD2 for D (5 bases each). Germline V gene sequence: CDR1 LGHNA, CDR2 YSLEER. V lost 1 base and J lost 10, with 14 bases in between. This CDR3 has 14 residues. In DNA form, the CDR3 reads TGCGCCAGCAGCCAAGGGACACTAGAAGGGGAGCAGTTCTTC. Translating it yields CASSQGTLEGEQFF.

This chain links TRBV29-1 with TRBJ2-5; TRBD1 agrees at 11 bases. Trimming removed 5 bases from V and 1 base from J; junction bases left unmatched: 6. The CDR3 spans 15 residues. Germline CDR1 SQVTM, CDR2 ANQGSEA. The CDR3 loop is CSVQKGTGGQETQYF. The DNA for the CDR3 is TGCAGCGTTCAAAAAGGGACAGGGGGCCAAGAGACCCAGTACTTC.

This clone was seen a single time. V and J are TRBV5-1 and TRBJ2-1; 8 nucleotides line up with TRBD1. Germline V lookup: CDR1 SGHRS, CDR2 YFSETQ. Germline trimming cut 4 bases from V and 1 base from J; bases unmatched to any gene: 4. The CDR3 extends over 15 amino acids. Here the CDR3 DNA reads TGCGCCAGCAGCCAAGGACAGGGATCCTACAATGAGCAGTTCTTC. It codes for CASSQGQGSYNEQFF. The variable domain in full, with the rest retrieved from reference TRBV5-1 and TRBJ2-1, is KAGVTQTPRYLIKTRGQQVTLSCSPISGHRSVSWYQQTPGQGLQFLFEYFSETQRNKGNFPGRFSGRQFSNSRSEMNVSTLELGDSALYLCASSQGQGSYNEQFFGPGTRLTVL.

This clone was detected only a few times. The V and J genes are TRBV6-1 and TRBJ2-3; the D is unclear. V was cut by 3 bases and J by 6 bases, with 13 bases left in between. The germline CDR1 and CDR2 sequences are MNHNS and SASEGT. This CDR3 has 14 amino acids. This CDR3 reads CASSDLRRIDTQYF. The CDR3 region has the DNA TGTGCCAGCAGTGATCTAAGGAGAATCGATACGCAGTATTTT.